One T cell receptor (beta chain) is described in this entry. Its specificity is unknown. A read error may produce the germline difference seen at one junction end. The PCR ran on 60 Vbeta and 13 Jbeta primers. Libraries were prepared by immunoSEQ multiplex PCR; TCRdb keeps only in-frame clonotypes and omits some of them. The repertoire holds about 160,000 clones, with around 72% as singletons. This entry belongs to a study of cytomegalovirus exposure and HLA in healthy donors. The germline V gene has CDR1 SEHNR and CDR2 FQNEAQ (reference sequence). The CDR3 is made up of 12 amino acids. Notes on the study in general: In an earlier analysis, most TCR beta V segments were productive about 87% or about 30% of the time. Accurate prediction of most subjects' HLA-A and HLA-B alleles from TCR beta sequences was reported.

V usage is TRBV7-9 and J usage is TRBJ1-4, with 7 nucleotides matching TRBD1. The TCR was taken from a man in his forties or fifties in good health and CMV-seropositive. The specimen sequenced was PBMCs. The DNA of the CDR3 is TGTTCCAGCAGCTTACAAACAGGGGCGCTGTTTTTT. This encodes CSSSLQTGALFF.